The present T cell receptor beta chain was sequenced within a study of blood T cell repertoires in COVID-19. Study context: Sites in the United States, Italy and Spain provided acute and convalescent COVID-19 samples. From T cells, B-cell-depleted T cells, or PBMCs came the material, which was cDNA or gDNA.

In the study's own analysis: Reference gene primer amplification gave nucleated cell count estimates. Only in-frame clones appear in the TCRdb table, and some are missing; sequencing was by immunoSEQ multiplex PCR. That table is the source of V, J and clone size, and D and trimming were worked out from the DNA. The sample has 250,000 or so clones; just under 85% are singletons. The source is a woman aged 60-75 years with active or convalescent COVID-19. The sample taken for sequencing was peripheral blood.

The CDR3 is CASTTSTDTQYF. The CDR3 coding sequence is TGTGCCAGCACCACTAGCACAGATACGCAGTATTTT. V gene TRBV2 combines with J gene TRBJ2-3, with D hard to call. The germline V and J ends were trimmed by 7 bases and 0 bases, with 5 bases remaining between them. This CDR3 spans 12 amino acids. In germline, CDR1 is SNHLY, CDR2 FYNNEI. The full variable domain, with the rest looked up from reference TRBV2 and TRBJ2-3, is EPEVTQTPSHQVTQMGQEVILRCVPISNHLYFYWYRQILGQKVEFLVSFYNNEISEKSEIFDDQFSVERPDGSNFTLKIRSTKLEDSAMYFCASTTSTDTQYFGPGTRLTVL.